What follows is one TCR beta chain and its context. The CDR3 has 16 residues. The V gene lost 0 bases and the J gene lost 4 bases, with 15 bases spanning the gap. Germline V gives CDR1 SGHTA, CDR2 FQGNSA. The data are from a study of blood T cell repertoires in COVID-19. Living in about two dozen US areas, the participants were between 18 and 89 years of age. Participant-reported clinical history was the basis for cohort assignment. As handled by the study authors: Nucleated cell counts were estimated from reference gene primer amplification. Using immunoSEQ multiplex PCR, the repertoire was profiled, and TCRdb retains in-frame clones only, with some absent. V, J and clone size are taken as reported in that table, and D and trimming were inferred from the DNA itself. The profile shows 340,000 or so clones, about 86% of them singletons.

This clonotype originated in a woman aged 40 to 50 with acute COVID-19. The specimen sequenced was PBMCs or T cells enriched from blood (not recorded which). The chain is built from TRBV7-2 and TRBJ2-5; perhaps TRBD2 as D (7 bases). Here the CDR3 DNA reads TGTGCCAGCAGCTTAGCCCTTACAGGGAGGGGAGAGACCCAGTACTTC. This encodes CASSLALTGRGETQYF.